Listed below are T cell receptor beta chains from one sample, sequenced in a study of post-analysis software for immune sequencing data. TCRdb recomputed calls from the PCR reads with MiXCR, one row per CDR3 protein. This sample yields around 700,000 distinct CDR3 sequences, of which over 45% are seen a single time; 11% belongs to the top ten. Input material: blood. The receptor source for this set is a girl aged 2 to 10 with multiple sclerosis. Each CDR3 is given with its conserved first and last residue. A D gene is named only where the DNA matches it firmly. Clone size is not always given. Where it is, it says once, few, many or a class for expanded clones.

D gene	clone size	V gene	J gene	CDR3 protein	CDR3 DNA
-	few	TRBV4-3	TRBJ1-2	CASSQDARGPNYGYTF	TGCGCCAGCAGCCAAGATGCCCGGGGGCCTAACTATGGCTACACCTTC
-	-	TRBV6-5	TRBJ2-4	CASSRDQVGIQYF	TGTGCCAGCAGTAGGGATCAGGTCGGCATTCAGTACTTC
-	few	TRBV5-1	TRBJ2-1	CASSLPGVLCNEQFF	TGCGCCAGCAGCTTGCCGGGAGTCCTCTGCAATGAGCAGTTCTTC
-	-	TRBV2	TRBJ1-2	CASIGAEYGYTF	TGTGCCAGCATAGGGGCCGAATATGGCTACACCTTC
-	-	TRBV20-1	TRBJ2-1	CSARDGRRNEQFF	TGCAGTGCTAGAGACGGCAGGAGAAATGAGCAGTTCTTC
TRBD1	-	TRBV20-1	TRBJ2-1	CSARDPGQGKGEQFF	TGCAGTGCTAGGGACCCGGGACAGGGAAAAGGTGAGCAGTTCTTC
TRBD1	-	TRBV12-3/TRBV12-4	TRBJ2-5	CASSLARQGRGETQYF	TGTGCCAGCAGTTTAGCAAGACAGGGGCGGGGTGAGACCCAGTACTTC
-	few	TRBV12-3/TRBV12-4	TRBJ1-2	CASYGDGNYGYTF	TGTGCCAGCTATGGGGACGGGAACTATGGCTACACCTTC
TRBD2	few	TRBV12-3/TRBV12-4	TRBJ2-3	CASSSPLAGAVTDTQYF	TGTGCCAGCAGTTCCCCACTAGCGGGAGCGGTGACAGATACGCAGTATTTT
TRBD2	few	TRBV6-6	TRBJ2-5	CASSYLNIAGGEETQYF	TGTGCCAGCAGTTACCTCAACATAGCGGGGGGAGAAGAGACCCAGTACTTC
-	few	TRBV29-1	TRBJ1-1	CSVEHQLEAFF	TGCAGCGTTGAACACCAGCTTGAAGCTTTCTTT
TRBD2	-	TRBV6-5	TRBJ2-3	CASSTGLAGRTDTQYF	TGTGCCAGCAGTACCGGACTAGCGGGGCGCACAGATACGCAGTATTTT
TRBD2	-	TRBV2	TRBJ2-6	CASSASITGLAGDLSSGANVLTF	TGTGCCAGCAGTGCTAGTATCACGGGACTAGCGGGAGACCTAAGCTCTGGGGCCAACGTCCTGACTTTC
-	-	TRBV5-1	TRBJ1-1	CASSRTDTEAFF	TGCGCCAGCAGTCGTACTGACACTGAAGCTTTCTTT
-	few	TRBV29-1	TRBJ1-5	CSVGNGLLNQPQHF	TGCAGCGTTGGTAATGGGCTCCTCAATCAGCCCCAGCATTTT